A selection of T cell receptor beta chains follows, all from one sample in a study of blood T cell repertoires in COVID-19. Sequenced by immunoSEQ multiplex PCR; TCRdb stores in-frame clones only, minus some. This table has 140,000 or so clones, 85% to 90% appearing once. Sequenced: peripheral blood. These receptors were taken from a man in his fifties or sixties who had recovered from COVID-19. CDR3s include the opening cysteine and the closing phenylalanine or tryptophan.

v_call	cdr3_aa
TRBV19	CASSIAGTGGEYGNQPQHF
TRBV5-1	CASSLRPGGHEQFF
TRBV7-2	CASSLRTQGEQPQHF
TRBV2	CASSDRGGESWDRTQYF
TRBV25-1	CASSESPNTEAFF
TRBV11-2	CASSQQGNYNSPLHF
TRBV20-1	CSASDLYEQYF
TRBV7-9	CASSFQGNTEAFF
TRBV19	CASSLRQGAVTGELFF
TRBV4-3	CASSQVLAGLSYEQYF
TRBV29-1	CSVEDPGGSTDTQYF
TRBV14	CASSRNRGDGSNQPQHF
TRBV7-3	CASSPNAGGVETQYF
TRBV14	CASSGVGRTEAFF
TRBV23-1	CASSQSRPGFGYTF
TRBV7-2	CASSPRGPGEQYF
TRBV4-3	CASSQGQGGYNEQFF
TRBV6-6	CASSYSGGQGGQPQHF
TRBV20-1	CSARSHDGYTF
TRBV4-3	CASSLGTDPRYGYTF
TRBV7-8	CASSPRTSGGANEQFF
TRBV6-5	CASSYGVQGGLTF
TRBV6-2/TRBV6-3	CASSPGQPFNQPQHF
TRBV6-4	CASSESWDTQERAFF
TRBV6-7	CASSYSPARGRSNQPQHF
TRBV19	CASSKGTLQNQPQHF
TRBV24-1	CATSDSQGSTDTQYF
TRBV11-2	CASSSPGQGRYGYTF
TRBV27	CASSYSSSRETQYF
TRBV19	CASSPYVGGSENTEAFF
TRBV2	CASSEIPSIPNTEAFF
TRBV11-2	CASSPPRSAGNTIYF
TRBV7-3	CASSPLGTTNNEQFF